The present T cell receptor (beta chain) was sequenced within a study of early T cells in non-severe SARS-CoV-2 infection. As for the study in general: It was bulk RNA from unsorted whole blood that was sequenced, and the chains were unpaired.

Overall study findings and caveats: Database matching using VDJdb favored anti-spike CD8 responses, with private and CD4 specificities left missing.

Attached unique molecular identifiers marked individual cDNA molecules. TCRdb re-called the 5' RACE reads with MiXCR, one entry per CDR3 protein. The sample lists more than 25,000 distinct CDR3 sequences; 5.4% were seen once. In regard to this clonotype: As yet, its antigen is unknown.

The CDR3 consists of 13 residues. CDR1 is ENHRY, CDR2 SYGVKD, per germline. After removal of 8 bases from V and 8 bases from J, the junction contained 5 bases not matched to a gene. V and J are TRBV10-3 and TRBJ2-1; 11 nucleotides line up with TRBD2. The TCR was taken from an adult who was a healthcare worker with PCR-confirmed SARS-CoV-2 infection or an uninfected control (not recorded which). Sequencing was carried out using whole blood. The CDR3 coding sequence is TGTGCCATCTCTAGCGGGAGGCTGGATGAGCAGTTCTTC. It translates to CAISSGRLDEQFF.